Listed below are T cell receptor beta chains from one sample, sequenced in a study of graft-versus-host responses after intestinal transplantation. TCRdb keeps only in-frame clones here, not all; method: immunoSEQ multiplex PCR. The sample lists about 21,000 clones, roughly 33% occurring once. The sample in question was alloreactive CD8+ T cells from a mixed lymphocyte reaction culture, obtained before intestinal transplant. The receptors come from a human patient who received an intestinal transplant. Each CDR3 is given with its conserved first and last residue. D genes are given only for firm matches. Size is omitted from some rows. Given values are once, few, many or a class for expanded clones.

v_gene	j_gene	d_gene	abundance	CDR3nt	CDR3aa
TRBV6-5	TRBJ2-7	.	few	TGTGCCAGCGGACAGACCTACGAGCAGTACTTC	CASGQTYEQYF
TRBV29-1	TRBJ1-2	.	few	TGCAGCGTTGAGTCCCAAGCCAACTATGGCTACACCTTC	CSVESQANYGYTF
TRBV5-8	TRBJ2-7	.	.	TGTGCCAGCAGCTTCGTAACTAGCAGCGACGAGCAGTACTTC	CASSFVTSSDEQYF
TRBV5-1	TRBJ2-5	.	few	TGCGCCAGCAGCTTGTTGAGGGGAACCCAGTACTTC	CASSLLRGTQYF
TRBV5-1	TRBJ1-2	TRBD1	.	TGCGCCAGCAGTGACAGGGGAAGCTTCTATGGCTACACCTTC	CASSDRGSFYGYTF
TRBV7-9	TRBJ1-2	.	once	TGTGCCAGCAGCTTAGCAGGGGAGGGTGGCTACACCTTC	CASSLAGEGGYTF
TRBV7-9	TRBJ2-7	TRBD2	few	TGTGCCAGCAGCCCCCCTAGCGGGAGCCACGAGCAGTACTTC	CASSPPSGSHEQYF
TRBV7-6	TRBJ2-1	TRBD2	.	TGTGCCAGCAACGCCGGACTAGCGACCCGTTACAATGAGCAGTTCTTC	CASNAGLATRYNEQFF
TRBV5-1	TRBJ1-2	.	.	TGCGCCAGCAGCGAAGGTAACGGGGAAATCTCTGGCTACACCTTC	CASSEGNGEISGYTF
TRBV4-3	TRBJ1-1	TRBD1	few	TGCGCCAGCGGCGACAGGGACTTTAAGGCTTTCTTT	CASGDRDFKAFF
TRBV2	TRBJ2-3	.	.	TGTGCCAGCTCTGGGACTCTAAGCACAGATACGCAGTATTTT	CASSGTLSTDTQYF
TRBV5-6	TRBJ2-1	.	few	TGTGCCAGCAGCTTGGCGCCGAGCTCCTACAATGAGCAGTTCTTC	CASSLAPSSYNEQFF
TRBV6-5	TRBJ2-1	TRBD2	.	TGTGCCAGCAGTCACGGGGGGGCCTACAATGAGCAGTTCTTC	CASSHGGAYNEQFF
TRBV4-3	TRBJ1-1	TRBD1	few	TGCGCCAGCAGCCAACGGACAGGGGAGAACACTGAAGCTTTCTTT	CASSQRTGENTEAFF
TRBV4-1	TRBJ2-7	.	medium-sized	TGCGCCAGCAGCCAAGGAGGCTCCTACGAGCAGTACTTC	CASSQGGSYEQYF
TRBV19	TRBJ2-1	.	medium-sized	TGTGCCAGTAGCGATTACAATGAGCAGTTCTTC	CASSDYNEQFF
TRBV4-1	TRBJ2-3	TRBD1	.	TGCGCCCTTTCTACGGACAGGGGCACAGATACGCAGTATTTT	CALSTDRGTDTQYF
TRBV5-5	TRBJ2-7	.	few	TGTGCCAGCAGCTTGGCGGGTTGGGAGCAGTACTTC	CASSLAGWEQYF
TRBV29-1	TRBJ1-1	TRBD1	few	TGCAGCGTTGGGGAGGGGGCGTCCCAAGCTTTCTTT	CSVGEGASQAFF
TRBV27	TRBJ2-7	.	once	TGTGCCAGCAGTTTATCTCCCTACTACGAGCAGTACTTC	CASSLSPYYEQYF
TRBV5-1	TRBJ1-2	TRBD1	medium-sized	TGCGCCAGCAGTGAGGGACAGGGGAACTATGGCTACACCTTC	CASSEGQGNYGYTF
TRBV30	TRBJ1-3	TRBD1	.	TGTGCCTGGAGCTGGGACAGCTCTGGAAACACCATATATTTT	CAWSWDSSGNTIYF
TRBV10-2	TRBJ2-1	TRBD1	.	TGCGCCAGCAGGCGGACAGGGGTAGCGGATGAGCAGTTCTTC	CASRRTGVADEQFF
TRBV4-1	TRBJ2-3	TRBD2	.	TGCGCCAGCAGCCAAGTAGCAAGCGGGGGGCCAGATACGCAGTATTTT	CASSQVASGGPDTQYF
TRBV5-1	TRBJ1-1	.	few	TGCGCCAGCAGCGGGACAAACACTGAAGCTTTCTTT	CASSGTNTEAFF
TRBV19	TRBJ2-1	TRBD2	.	TGTGCCAGTAGTGTGCTTGGGCTAGCGGGAATTAATGAGCAGTTCTTC	CASSVLGLAGINEQFF
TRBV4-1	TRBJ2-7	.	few	TGCGCCAGCAGCCAATCCCTGGGCTTTTCGAGCTCCTACGAGCAGTACTTC	CASSQSLGFSSSYEQYF
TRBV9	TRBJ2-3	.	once	TGTGCCAGCAGCGTAGGAGGTGGGCCCCTCATTGGAGATACGCAGTATTTT	CASSVGGGPLIGDTQYF